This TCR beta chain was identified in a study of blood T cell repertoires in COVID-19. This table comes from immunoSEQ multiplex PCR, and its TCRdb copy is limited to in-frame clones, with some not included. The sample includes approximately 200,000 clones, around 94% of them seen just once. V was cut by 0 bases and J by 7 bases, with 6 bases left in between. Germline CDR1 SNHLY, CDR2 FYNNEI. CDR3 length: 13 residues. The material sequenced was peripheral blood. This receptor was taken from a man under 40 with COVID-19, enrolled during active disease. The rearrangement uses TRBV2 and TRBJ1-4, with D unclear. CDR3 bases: TGTGCCAGCAGTGAAGCGAGAGGTGAAAAACTGTTTTTT. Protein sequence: CASSEARGEKLFF.